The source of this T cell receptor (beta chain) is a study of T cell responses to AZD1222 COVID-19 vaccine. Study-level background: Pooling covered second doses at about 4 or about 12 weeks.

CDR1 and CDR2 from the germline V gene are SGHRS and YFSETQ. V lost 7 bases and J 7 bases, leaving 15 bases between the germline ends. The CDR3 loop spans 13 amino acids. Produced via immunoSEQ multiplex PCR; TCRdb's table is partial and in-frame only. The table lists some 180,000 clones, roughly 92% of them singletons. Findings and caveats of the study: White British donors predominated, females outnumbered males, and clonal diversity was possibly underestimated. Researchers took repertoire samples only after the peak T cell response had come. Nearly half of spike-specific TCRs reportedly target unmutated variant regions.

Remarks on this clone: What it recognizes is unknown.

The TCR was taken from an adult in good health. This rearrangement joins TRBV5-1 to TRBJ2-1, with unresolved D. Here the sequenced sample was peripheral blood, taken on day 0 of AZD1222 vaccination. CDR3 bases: TGCGCCAGCTCCGAGTCCGTCGAAAATGAGCAGTTCTTC. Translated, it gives CASSESVENEQFF.